Each of the 14 T cell receptor beta chains below was sequenced from the same sample in a study of OX40 agonist ivuxolimab in advanced cancers. Only in-frame clones appear in the TCRdb table, and some are missing; sequencing was by immunoSEQ multiplex PCR. The sample consists of 80,000 or so clones, over 80% of them appearing once. Source: CD4+ or CD8+ T cells sorted from blood, taken in a trial of the OX40 agonist ivuxolimab. Receptors were obtained from an adult with an advanced solid tumor such as melanoma, head and neck, liver or kidney cancer.

The gene calls are TRBV7-2 and TRBJ1-3; 9 bases match TRBD1. The CDR3 is made up of 16 amino acids. V shed 2 bases and J 3 bases; nucleotides not matched to a gene: 5. Germline V gene data show CDR1 as SGHTA and CDR2 as FQGNSA. Written as DNA, the CDR3 is TGTGCCAGCAGCTTAAAGGGGGACAGGGTTGGAAACACCATATATTTT. Protein product: CASSLKGDRVGNTIYF. Combining the CDR3 with reference TRBV7-2 and TRBJ1-3 gives the whole variable domain GAGVSQSPSNKVTEKGKDVELRCDPISGHTALYWYRQSLGQGLEFLIYFQGNSAPDKSGLPSDRFSAERTGGSVSTLTIQRTQQEDSAVYLCASSLKGDRVGNTIYFGEGSWLTVV.

The chain recombines TRBV7-2 with TRBJ1-2; TRBD1 matches 7 bases. Trimming removed 6 bases from V and 5 bases from J; junction bases left unmatched: 6. Germline-derived CDR1 and CDR2 are SGHTA and FQGNSA. The CDR3 has 13 residues. The CDR3 loop reads CASSLQGLYGYTF. The CDR3, as DNA: TGTGCCAGCAGTTTACAGGGGTTATATGGCTACACCTTC.

The chain combines TRBV11-2 with TRBJ1-4, with 9 positions matching TRBD1. The germline gives CDR1 SGHAT, CDR2 FQNNGV. V lost 4 bases, J lost 7 bases, and 7 bases stayed unmatched. The CDR3 is made up of 15 amino acids. For the CDR3, the DNA is TGTGCCAGCAGCTACCAGGGACAGGGAAGTGAAAAACTGTTTTTT. Amino acids: CASSYQGQGSEKLFF.

The CDR3: CATSTGGRFAEKLFF. In DNA form, the CDR3 reads TGTGCCACCTCAACAGGGGGCAGGTTTGCGGAAAAACTGTTTTTT. The V gene is TRBV19, the J gene TRBJ1-4; TRBD1 matches at 9 bases. CDR3 length: 15 residues. Per germline, CDR1 LNHDA and CDR2 SQIVND (reference sequence). V lost 10 bases and J lost 8; bases outside the gene matches: 14.

This clone has only one observation. CDR3 coding DNA: TGCGCCAGCAGACCATCCGACGGGCCCTACGAGCAGTACTTC. Translating gives CASRPSDGPYEQYF. The V and J genes are TRBV4-3 and TRBJ2-7; unclear D gene. There are 14 residues in the CDR3. Looked up from germline, CDR1 is LGHNA and CDR2 is YSLEER. The V and J ends lost 6 bases and 2 bases respectively, with 14 bases between them.

The rearrangement joins TRBV5-6 to TRBJ2-3, with 9 bases identical to TRBD1. Germline V gives CDR1 SGHDT, CDR2 YYEEEE. V shed 0 bases, J shed 2 bases, and the junction held 13 bases outside the gene matches. The CDR3 covers 19 residues. Here the CDR3 reads CASSLVGTGLYWDTDTQYF. CDR3 nucleotides: TGTGCCAGCAGCTTGGTTGGGACAGGGTTGTATTGGGACACAGATACGCAGTATTTT.

The V call is TRBV4-1, the J call TRBJ2-1; D may be TRBD2 (6 bases). Germline V gene lookup returns CDR1 MGHRA and CDR2 YSYEKL. The CDR3 spans 16 residues. The germline V and J ends were trimmed by 6 bases and 0 bases, with 15 bases remaining between them. For the CDR3, the DNA is TGCGCCAGCAGTCGTACGGGAGCCAGCTCCTACAATGAGCAGTTCTTC. This translates into CASSRTGASSYNEQFF.

Only one count was recorded for this clone. In nucleotides, the CDR3 is TGTGCCAGCAGCTTCACAGCCTCCTACGAGCAGTACTTC. This encodes CASSFTASYEQYF. V gene TRBV7-9 combines with J gene TRBJ2-7; D unclear. The CDR3 totals 13 residues. Per the germline V gene, CDR1 is SEHNR and CDR2 is FQNEAQ (reference sequence). The V and J ends lost 3 bases and 0 bases respectively, with 6 bases between them.

The rearrangement joins TRBV9 to TRBJ2-7; unclear D gene. CDR1 and CDR2 (germline): SGDLS, YYNGEE. This CDR3 comprises 14 residues. V shed 4 bases and J shed 2 bases, with 13 bases lying between them. The CDR3 sequence: CASSPDPDAYEQYF. CDR3 coding DNA: TGTGCCAGCAGCCCCGACCCGGACGCCTACGAGCAGTACTTC.

The chain has TRBV13 and TRBJ2-7, with 8 nucleotides matching TRBD2. Germline CDR1 PRHDT, CDR2 FYEKMQ (reference sequence). V dropped 4 bases and J dropped 3; count of bases not matched to a gene: 11. CDR3 size: 16 residues. The CDR3 nucleotides read TGTGCCAGCAGCTCCCGGGGAGCGGGAGTGGTCTACGAGCAGTACTTC. Translation gives CASSSRGAGVVYEQYF.

The CDR3 protein is CASNLIQGNSPLHF. CDR3 coding DNA: TGTGCCAGCAACCTGATACAGGGAAATTCACCCCTCCACTTT. This rearrangement joins TRBV28 to TRBJ1-6; possibly TRBD1 for D (6 bases). The CDR3 has 14 amino acids. V lost 7 bases, J lost 7 bases, and 14 bases lay in between. Per germline, CDR1 MDHEN and CDR2 SYDVKM.

A single count supports this clone. The V gene is TRBV11-3, the J gene TRBJ1-3; no clear D gene. CDR1 and CDR2 (germline): SGHNT, YENEEA. The CDR3 sequence is 14 residues long. V was trimmed by 4 bases and J by 3 bases, leaving 10 bases between them. CDR3 sequence: CASSSGRDGNTIYF. The DNA for the CDR3 is TGTGCCAGCAGCTCGGGAAGAGATGGAAACACCATATATTTT.

The chain links TRBV7-9 to TRBJ1-4; D gene ambiguous. Between the trimmed V and J ends, which lost 5 bases and 0 bases, there was a span of 10 bases. This CDR3 region has 15 residues. Germline CDR1 SEHNR, CDR2 FQNEAQ (reference sequence). The CDR3 protein is CASSVNSATNEKLFF. DNA for the CDR3: TGTGCCAGCAGCGTCAACAGCGCAACTAATGAAAAACTGTTTTTT.

The V and J genes are TRBV2 and TRBJ1-6; tentative D call: TRBD1 (5 bases). The CDR3 totals 15 residues. Between the trimmed V and J ends, which lost 6 bases and 7 bases, there was a span of 16 bases. Germline CDR1 and CDR2: SNHLY and FYNNEI. CDR3 protein: CASSSRGGGNSPLHF. The CDR3 nucleotides are TGTGCCAGCAGCAGCCGTGGGGGTGGGAATTCACCCCTCCACTTT.